Sequencing of this T cell receptor (beta chain) was carried out in a study of siplizumab effects on memory and regulatory T cells. Study-level findings and limits: No functional test confirmed suppression by proliferating siplizumab-culture Tregs. Alloreactive sequences whose origin lay in unstimulated CD4+ memory cells were significantly reduced by siplizumab. Memory cells seemed less diverse than naive T cells, which seemed major alloresponse contributors.

Clones were read by immunoSEQ multiplex PCR, and TCRdb kept only the in-frame ones, dropping some. The sample holds about 94,000 clones, 90% to 95% seen once. The V and J ends lost 1 base and 7 bases, in that order; junction bases with no gene match: 5. Germline V CDR1 and CDR2: MNHNS, SASEGT. The CDR3 loop spans 14 amino acids. A word on this clone: Its specificity is unknown.

The sequence was obtained from a human donor in good health. The specimen sequenced was non-Treg CD4+ T cells sorted from blood. This chain joins TRBV6-1 and TRBJ1-2, with TRBD1 matching over 8 bases. The CDR3 bases are TGTGCCAGCAGTGAAGTTTCAGGGGGCTTTGGCTACACCTTC. Its protein is CASSEVSGGFGYTF.